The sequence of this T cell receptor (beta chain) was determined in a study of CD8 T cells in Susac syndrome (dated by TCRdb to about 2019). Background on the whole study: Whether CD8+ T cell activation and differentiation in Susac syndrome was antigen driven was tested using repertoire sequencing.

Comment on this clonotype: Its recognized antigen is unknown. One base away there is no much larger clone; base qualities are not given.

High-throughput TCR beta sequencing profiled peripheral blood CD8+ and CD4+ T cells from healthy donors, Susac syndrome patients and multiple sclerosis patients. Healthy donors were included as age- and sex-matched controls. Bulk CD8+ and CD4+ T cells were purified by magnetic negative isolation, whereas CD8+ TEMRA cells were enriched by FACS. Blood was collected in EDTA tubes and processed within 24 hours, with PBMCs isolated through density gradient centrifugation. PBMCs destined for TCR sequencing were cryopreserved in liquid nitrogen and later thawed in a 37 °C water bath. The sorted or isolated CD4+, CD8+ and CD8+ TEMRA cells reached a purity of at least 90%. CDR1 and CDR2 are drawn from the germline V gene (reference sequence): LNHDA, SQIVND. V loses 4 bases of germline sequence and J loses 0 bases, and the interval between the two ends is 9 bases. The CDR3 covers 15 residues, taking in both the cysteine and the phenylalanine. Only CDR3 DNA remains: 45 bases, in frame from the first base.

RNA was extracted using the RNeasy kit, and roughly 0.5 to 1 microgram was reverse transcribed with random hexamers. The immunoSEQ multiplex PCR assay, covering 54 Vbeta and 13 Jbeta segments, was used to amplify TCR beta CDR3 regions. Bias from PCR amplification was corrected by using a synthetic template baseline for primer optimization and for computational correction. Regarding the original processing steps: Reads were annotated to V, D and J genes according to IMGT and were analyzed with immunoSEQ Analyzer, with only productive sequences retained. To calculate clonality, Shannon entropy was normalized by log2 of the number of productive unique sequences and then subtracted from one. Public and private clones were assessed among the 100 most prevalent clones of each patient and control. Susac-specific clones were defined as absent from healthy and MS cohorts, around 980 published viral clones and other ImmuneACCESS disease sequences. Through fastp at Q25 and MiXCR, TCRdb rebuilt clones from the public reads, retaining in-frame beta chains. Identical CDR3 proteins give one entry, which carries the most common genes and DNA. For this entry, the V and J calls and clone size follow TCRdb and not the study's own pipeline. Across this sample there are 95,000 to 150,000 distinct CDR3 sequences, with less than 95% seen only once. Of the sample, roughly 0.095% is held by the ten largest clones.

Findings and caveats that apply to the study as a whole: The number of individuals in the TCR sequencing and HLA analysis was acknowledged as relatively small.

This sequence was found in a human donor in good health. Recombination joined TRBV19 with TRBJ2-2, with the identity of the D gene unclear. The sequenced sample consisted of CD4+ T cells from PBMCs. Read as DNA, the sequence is TGTGCCAGTAGTACCGGCCTTTCGAACACCGGGGAGCTGTTTTTT. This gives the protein CASSTGLSNTGELFF.